This T cell receptor beta chain was captured by sequencing in a study of shared clonotypes between healthy human individuals. Study information: Three plates were used per donor for CD4 naive, three for CD4 memory, two for CD8 naive and one for CD8 memory.

The CDR3 runs to 15 residues. The data were produced by immunoSEQ multiplex PCR, yet TCRdb's version contains in-frame clones alone and is incomplete. The sample records hundreds of thousands of clones, about three quarters being singletons. General study results and limits: Unshared clonotypes carried lower generation probabilities than those common to all four donors. A handful of donors showed sharing of approximately 5% of naive CD4 clonotypes. Naive subsets generally had larger estimated richness than memory subsets.

This clone was counted at least ten times. Its antigen is undetermined. Sequencing was carried out using memory CD4+ T cells sorted from blood. Sample subset: CD45RA-negative fraction. V gene TRBV21-1 combines with J gene TRBJ2-3; the DNA was not used to check the table's D call, TRBD2. TRBV21-1 is tagged as a pseudogene. The receptor was isolated from a woman in her 30s in good health. In DNA, the CDR3 is TGTGCCAGCAGCAAAGTTAGCGGGTTGACAGATACGCAGTATTTT. Translation gives CASSKVSGLTDTQYF.